These 32 T cell receptor beta chains originate from one sample sequenced in a study of shared clonotypes between healthy human individuals. CD45RO-negative, CCR7-positively selected cells formed the naive CD8 fraction, excluding terminally differentiated effector memory CD45RA+ cells. Method: immunoSEQ multiplex PCR; TCRdb's copy keeps in-frame clones and lacks some. There are more than 2 million clones in the sample; 85% to 95% occur only once, and 1.5% to 2% lies in the top ten. The material sequenced was naive CD8+ T cells from PBMCs. These receptors were taken from a man aged 18 to 35 in good health. Some clones in this sample may be carry-over from other donors' samples.

Here the CDR3 reads CASSSKDRASTDTQYF. In DNA form, the CDR3 reads TGTGCCAGCAGCTCAAAGGACAGGGCTAGCACAGATACGCAGTATTTT. The chain recombines TRBV13 with TRBJ2-3, with 8 bases that match TRBD1. CDR3 length equals 16 residues. J was trimmed by 0 bases and V by 4 bases; bases with no gene match: 6. Germline V gives CDR1 PRHDT, CDR2 FYEKMQ (reference sequence). Full variable domain (outside the CDR3, taken from reference TRBV13 and TRBJ2-3): AAGVIQSPRHLIKEKRETATLKCYPIPRHDTVYWYQQGPGQDPQFLISFYEKMQSDKGSIPDRFSAQQFSDYHSELNMSSLELGDSALYFCASSSKDRASTDTQYFGPGTRLTVL.

CDR3 sequence reads: CASSSWSSGTDTQYF. In DNA, the CDR3 is TGTGCCAGCAGCTCCTGGTCTAGTGGCACAGATACGCAGTATTTT. The J gene is TRBJ2-3, the V gene TRBV11-2; no definite D call. Between the trimmed V and J ends, which lost 4 bases and 1 base, there was a span of 12 bases. The CDR3 loop spans 15 amino acids. Per germline, CDR1 SGHAT and CDR2 FQNNGV.

The chain joins TRBV19 to TRBJ2-7, with 9 bases identical to TRBD1. The V and J ends lost 0 bases and 3 bases, in that order; junction bases with no gene match: 6. Germline loops: CDR1 LNHDA, CDR2 SQIVND (reference sequence). The CDR3 length is 16 residues. CDR3 sequence reads: CASSIEGQGGIYEQYF. The CDR3 DNA follows: TGTGCCAGTAGTATAGAGGGACAGGGAGGGATCTACGAGCAGTACTTC. Based on the CDR3 plus reference TRBV19 and TRBJ2-7, the full variable domain is DGGITQSPKYLFRKEGQNVTLSCEQNLNHDAMYWYRQDPGQGLRLIYYSQIVNDFQKGDIAEGYSVSREKKESFPLTVTSAQKNPTAFYLCASSIEGQGGIYEQYFGPGTRLTVT.

This chain joins TRBV19 and TRBJ2-2; 7 positions agree with TRBD1. Per the germline V gene, CDR1 is LNHDA and CDR2 is SQIVND (reference sequence). The CDR3 length is 14 residues. The V and J ends lost 10 bases and 5 bases, in that order; junction bases with no gene match: 10. The CDR3 sequence: CATAPGTVTGELFF. The CDR3 DNA is TGTGCCACCGCGCCTGGGACAGTGACCGGGGAGCTGTTTTTT.

A single count supports this clone. Additional DNA sequences in this sample encode the identical CDR3. The chain combines TRBV27 with TRBJ2-3; D not certain. The V gene lost 5 bases and the J gene lost 4 bases, with 7 bases spanning the gap. Germline assignment: CDR1 MNHEY and CDR2 SMNVEV (reference sequence). The CDR3 consists of 12 residues. The CDR3 region has the DNA TGTGCCAGCAGTCCCCGGCCAGATACGCAGTATTTT. Translating gives CASSPRPDTQYF.

The J gene is TRBJ1-2, the V gene TRBV7-9, with unresolved D. V shed 1 base and J shed 4 bases, with 10 bases lying between them. This CDR3 has 14 amino acids. Germline values: CDR1 SEHNR, CDR2 FQNEAQ (reference sequence). The CDR3: CASSLEGPIYGYTF. DNA of the CDR3: TGTGCCAGCAGCTTAGAAGGGCCCATCTATGGCTACACCTTC.

The count of this clone is one. The chain is built from TRBV9 and TRBJ2-2; possible D gene TRBD2, 5 bases. Germline CDR1 reads SGDLS; CDR2 reads YYNGEE. Trimming cost V 0 bases and J 6 bases, with 15 bases left between them. The CDR3 runs 16 residues. The CDR3 reads CASSVARERAAGELFF. The CDR3 DNA sequence: TGTGCCAGCAGCGTAGCTAGGGAGAGGGCGGCCGGGGAGCTGTTTTTT.

The CDR3 sequence: CASSSPGSWRPYEQYF. Here the CDR3 DNA reads TGTGCCAGCAGCTCCCCAGGGTCCTGGAGGCCCTACGAGCAGTACTTC. The genes are TRBV11-1 and TRBJ2-7; D may match TRBD1 or TRBD2 (5 bases each). The V end was cut by 4 bases, the J end by 2 bases, with 18 bases between. The V gene's germline CDR1 is SGHAT and CDR2 FQDESV (reference sequence). The CDR3 length is 16 residues. Supplemented by reference TRBV11-1 and TRBJ2-7, the full variable domain reads EAEVAQSPRYKITEKSQAVAFWCDPISGHATLYWYRQILGQGPELLVQFQDESVVDDSQLPKDRFSAERLKGVDSTLKIQPAELGDSAMYLCASSSPGSWRPYEQYFGPGTRLTVT.

Comment on this clone: The same CDR3 is also encoded by other DNA sequences in this sample. The chain is built from TRBV9 and TRBJ1-1; D is unclear. The CDR3 is made up of 14 amino acids. Germline V CDR1 and CDR2: SGDLS, YYNGEE. Trimming left V 0 bases short and J 1 base short, with 7 bases between. The CDR3 loop is CASSVAGANTEAFF. The CDR3 DNA reads as TGTGCCAGCAGCGTAGCTGGCGCGAACACTGAAGCTTTCTTT.

The CDR3 sequence is CASRGRDISSNSPLHF. DNA of the CDR3: TGTGCCAGCAGGGGCAGGGATATCAGTTCTAATTCACCCCTCCACTTT. The chain carries TRBV25-1 and TRBJ1-6; possible D gene TRBD1, 5 bases. There are 16 residues in the CDR3. V shed 6 bases and J shed 6 bases, with 18 bases lying between them. Germline assignment: CDR1 MGHDK and CDR2 SYGVNS.

This chain joins TRBV2 and TRBJ1-1, with unresolved D. In germline, CDR1 is SNHLY, CDR2 FYNNEI. This CDR3 has 12 amino acids. The CDR3, as DNA: TGTGCTAAAAAGAAGGAAAACACTGAAGCTTTCTTT. This translates into CAKKKENTEAFF.

This chain uses TRBV19 with TRBJ1-3; D remains ambiguous. Germline CDR1 LNHDA, CDR2 SQIVND (reference sequence). CDR3 size: 13 residues. The V end was cut by 7 bases, the J end by 0 bases, with 7 bases between. The CDR3 loop reads CASKYNSGNTIYF. The CDR3 DNA is TGTGCCAGTAAATATAACTCTGGAAACACCATATATTTT.

The rearrangement links TRBV27 to TRBJ1-1, with 7 bases aligning to TRBD1. The CDR3 sequence is 15 residues long. V was clipped by 5 bases and J by 3 bases; unmatched bases: 9. Germline CDR1 MNHEY, CDR2 SMNVEV (reference sequence). This CDR3 reads CASSLITGVDTEAFF. As DNA, the CDR3 is TGTGCCAGCAGTCTGATTACAGGGGTTGACACTGAAGCTTTCTTT.

The V call is TRBV10-3, the J call TRBJ2-7, with 8 positions matching TRBD1. The trim removed 3 bases at V and 5 bases at J, leaving 12 bases unmatched. The germline V gene encodes CDR1 ENHRY and CDR2 SYGVKD. CDR3 size: 16 residues. CDR3 loop: CAISDPGQGGPDEQYF. CDR3 DNA: TGTGCCATCAGTGACCCAGGACAGGGAGGCCCCGACGAGCAGTACTTC.

This chain connects TRBV27 to TRBJ1-1; tentative D call: TRBD1 (6 bases). Trimming removed 7 bases from V and 0 bases from J, with 15 bases in between. Germline CDR1 is MNHEY and CDR2 is SMNVEV (reference sequence). This CDR3 has 15 residues. Here the CDR3 reads CASKVLGTMNTEAFF. Written as DNA, the CDR3 is TGTGCCAGCAAGGTGTTAGGGACAATGAACACTGAAGCTTTCTTT.

Points on this clone: Other DNA sequences within the sample encode an identical CDR3. The chain links TRBV6-5 to TRBJ2-2; 7 positions match TRBD2. The CDR3 has 13 residues. The V gene's germline CDR1 is MNHEY and CDR2 SVGAGI. J lost 6 bases, V lost 5 bases, and 3 bases had no gene match. The CDR3 reads CASSPRGAGELFF. As DNA, the CDR3 is TGTGCCAGCAGTCCACGGGGGGCCGGGGAGCTGTTTTTT.

The chain is built from TRBV4-3 and TRBJ2-6; possibly TRBD2 for D (6 bases). Germline assignment: CDR1 LGHNA and CDR2 YSLEER. This CDR3 contains 16 residues. V lost 3 bases to trimming and J lost 5 bases, with 14 bases between them. This CDR3 is CASSQGSGVRANVLTF. CDR3 bases: TGCGCCAGCAGCCAGGGGTCGGGGGTTAGGGCCAACGTCCTGACTTTC.

The V and J genes are TRBV28 and TRBJ2-1; maybe TRBD1 (6 bases). The CDR3 is 15 residues long. V was cut by 6 bases and J by 6 bases, with 18 bases left in between. The germline gives CDR1 MDHEN, CDR2 SYDVKM. CDR3 DNA: TGTGCCAGCAGGGTGAGGAGCGAGGGGGTCAATGAGCAGTTCTTC. It encodes CASRVRSEGVNEQFF. Drawing the rest from reference TRBV28 and TRBJ2-1, the complete variable domain is DVKVTQSSRYLVKRTGEKVFLECVQDMDHENMFWYRQDPGLGLRLIYFSYDVKMKEKGDIPEGYSVSREKKERFSLILESASTNQTSMYLCASRVRSEGVNEQFFGPGTRLTVL.

The chain carries TRBV19 and TRBJ2-7; 12 bases map to TRBD1. This CDR3 spans 15 amino acids. Germline CDR1 LNHDA, CDR2 SQIVND (reference sequence). J gave up 3 bases and V 4 bases, and 4 bases lay outside the gene matches. The CDR3 protein is CASSRGTGGDYEQYF. CDR3 DNA: TGTGCCAGTAGTAGAGGGACAGGGGGCGACTACGAGCAGTACTTC.

The rearrangement uses TRBV28 and TRBJ2-3; 8 positions agree with TRBD1. The length of the CDR3 is 14 residues. Germline lookup yields CDR1 MDHEN and CDR2 SYDVKM. The ends lost 9 bases at V and 4 bases at J; junction bases unmatched: 9. The CDR3 is CASIHRGFPDTQYF. Written as DNA, the CDR3 is TGTGCCAGTATCCACAGGGGGTTCCCAGATACGCAGTATTTT.

The chain links TRBV30 to TRBJ2-1, with D perhaps being TRBD1 or TRBD2 (5 bases each). Per germline, CDR1 GTSNPN and CDR2 SVGIG (reference sequence). This CDR3 has 15 residues. The V and J ends lost 8 bases and 3 bases respectively, with 20 bases between them. CDR3 nucleotides: TGTGCCGCTCGGGACGATTTTAAGAACTACAATGAGCAGTTCTTC. It codes for CAARDDFKNYNEQFF.

The V gene is TRBV4-1, the J gene TRBJ2-1; 8 bases are a match to TRBD1. Trimming removed 4 bases from V and 4 bases from J; junction bases left unmatched: 6. The CDR3 length is 15 residues. Per the germline V gene, CDR1 is MGHRA and CDR2 is YSYEKL. CDR3: CASSRTGTTYNEQFF. The DNA of the CDR3 is TGCGCCAGCAGCCGGACAGGGACGACATACAATGAGCAGTTCTTC.

This clone was seen once. The chain links TRBV15 to TRBJ1-2; D is unclear. The CDR3 runs to 16 residues. Per germline, CDR1 LNHNV and CDR2 YYDKDF (reference sequence). V gave up 5 bases and J gave up 1 base, with 17 bases separating them. Written as DNA, the CDR3 is TGTGCCACCAGCGCCCAAGGCGACCGAGGTAACTATGGCTACACCTTC. Encoded protein: CATSAQGDRGNYGYTF.

In its sample, this clone was seen once. The chain combines TRBV5-1 with TRBJ2-1; D is unresolved. V was pared by 1 base and J by 0 bases, with 11 bases between. Germline V gene data show CDR1 as SGHRS and CDR2 as YFSETQ. CDR3 size: 16 residues. The CDR3 spells CASSLNELSSYNEQFF. The CDR3 DNA reads TGCGCCAGCAGCTTGAATGAACTGAGCTCCTACAATGAGCAGTTCTTC.

This chain connects TRBV11-2 to TRBJ1-4; no clear D gene. The CDR3 covers 11 residues. CDR1 is SGHAT, CDR2 FQNNGV, per germline. Trimming pared 8 bases from V and 5 bases from J, leaving 6 bases between. CDR3 loop: CASRLNEKLFF. As DNA, the CDR3 is TGTGCCAGCCGGCTGAATGAAAAACTGTTTTTT.

The chain carries TRBV4-1 and TRBJ2-1, with TRBD2 matching 9 bases. J gave up 10 bases and V 4 bases, and 11 bases lay outside the gene matches. The CDR3 is made up of 15 amino acids. Germline CDR1 MGHRA, CDR2 YSYEKL. The CDR3 region has the DNA TGCGCCAGCAGCCTCAAGGCTAGCGGGAATGGCGAGCAGTTCTTC. Its translation: CASSLKASGNGEQFF.

J is TRBJ1-5 and V is TRBV25-1; the D gene is possibly TRBD1 (6 bases). The CDR3 is 13 residues long. From germline, CDR1 is MGHDK and CDR2 SYGVNS. Trimming left V 6 bases short and J 4 bases short, with 10 bases between. The CDR3 DNA sequence: TGTGCCAGCAGCCTCGGGACAAATCAGCCCCAGCATTTT. It is translated as CASSLGTNQPQHF.

The chain is built from TRBV5-4 and TRBJ2-4, with TRBD1 identical over 7 bases. V trimming: 4 bases; J trimming: 5 bases; junction bases outside the gene matches: 12. The CDR3 spans 16 residues. CDR1 and CDR2 from the germline V gene are SGHNT and YYREEE (reference sequence). The CDR3 DNA reads as TGTGCCAGCAGCCGGGAACCGGGACAGCTCGAAAACATTCAGTACTTC. Amino acids: CASSREPGQLENIQYF.

The chain joins TRBV4-1 to TRBJ2-3, with 13 bases identical to TRBD2. Trimming at V came to 8 bases and at J to 6 bases, leaving 23 bases not matched to a gene. The CDR3 spans 20 residues. The germline CDR1 and CDR2 sequences are MGHRA and YSYEKL. In DNA form, the CDR3 reads TGCGCCAGCGGAGACGCAGGACTAGCGGGAGTTTCCCCTAGATGGGATACGCAGTATTTT. Translating gives CASGDAGLAGVSPRWDTQYF.

Regarding this clone: The sample has other DNA sequences that encode this CDR3 too. This rearrangement joins TRBV9 to TRBJ2-2; unclear D gene. The germline V and J ends were trimmed by 0 bases and 6 bases, with 6 bases remaining between them. CDR1 and CDR2 (germline): SGDLS, YYNGEE. This CDR3 spans 13 amino acids. The CDR3: CASSVARSGELFF. CDR3 bases: TGTGCCAGCAGCGTAGCGCGGTCCGGGGAGCTGTTTTTT.

V and J are TRBV7-8 and TRBJ2-1, with 9 nucleotides matching TRBD2. V trimming: 5 bases; J trimming: 6 bases; junction bases outside the gene matches: 8. The CDR3 spans 15 residues. Germline V CDR1 and CDR2: SGHVS, FQNEAQ. CDR3 sequence reads: CASSLTSGELNEQFF. In nucleotides, the CDR3 is TGTGCCAGCAGCCTGACTAGCGGAGAACTCAATGAGCAGTTCTTC. Variable domain in full (rest from reference TRBV7-8 and TRBJ2-1): GAGVSQSPRYKVAKRGQDVALRCDPISGHVSLFWYQQALGQGPEFLTYFQNEAQLDKSGLPSDRFFAERPEGSVSTLKIQRTQQEDSAVYLCASSLTSGELNEQFFGPGTRLTVL.

V usage is TRBV5-6 and J usage is TRBJ2-3; D gene unclear. CDR3 length: 15 residues. The germline gives CDR1 SGHDT, CDR2 YYEEEE. V was cut by 0 bases and J by 1 base, with 9 bases left in between. The DNA of the CDR3 is TGTGCCAGCAGCTTGGTGGATACGGGCACAGATACGCAGTATTTT. Amino acids: CASSLVDTGTDTQYF.